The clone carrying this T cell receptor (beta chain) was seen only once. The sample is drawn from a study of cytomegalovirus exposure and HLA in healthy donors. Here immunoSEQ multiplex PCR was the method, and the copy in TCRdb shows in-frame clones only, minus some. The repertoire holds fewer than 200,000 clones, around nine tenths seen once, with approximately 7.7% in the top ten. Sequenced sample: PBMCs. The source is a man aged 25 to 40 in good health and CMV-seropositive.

In DNA form, the CDR3 reads TGTGCCAGCATAACTAGGGCAGGGTTTACTTTCTTT. Its protein is CASITRAGFTFF. The chain couples TRBV28 to TRBJ1-1; TRBD1 is a possible D gene (5 bases). This CDR3 has 12 residues. In germline, CDR1 is MDHEN, CDR2 SYDVKM. V gave up 7 bases and J gave up 12 bases, with 18 bases separating them.